This T cell receptor beta chain is drawn from a study of OX40 agonist ivuxolimab in advanced cancers. Study-wide results and limits: The work left the antigen specificity of expanded peripheral T cells undetermined.

This clone was seen a few times. Its antigen is unknown. Some clones are missing from TCRdb's copy, which holds only in-frame ones; the method was immunoSEQ multiplex PCR. This table has about 10,000 clones, less than 75% appearing once. Patients with a history of autoimmune disease or on systemic immunosuppression were excluded. At baseline, cycle 4 day 1, and cycle 7 day 1, blood was sampled. Sequences were derived from CD4+ or CD8+ T cells sorted from blood, sampled in a trial of the OX40 agonist ivuxolimab. This TCR came from an adult with an advanced solid tumor such as melanoma, head and neck, liver or kidney cancer.

In DNA, the CDR3 is TGTGCCAGCAGACAGGGAACCTACGAGCAGTACTTC. As protein: CASRQGTYEQYF. V and J are TRBV28 and TRBJ2-7; tentative D call: TRBD1 (6 bases). Germline V gene sequence: CDR1 MDHEN, CDR2 SYDVKM. The CDR3 has 12 amino acids. V shed 6 bases and J shed 2 bases, with 8 bases lying between them.